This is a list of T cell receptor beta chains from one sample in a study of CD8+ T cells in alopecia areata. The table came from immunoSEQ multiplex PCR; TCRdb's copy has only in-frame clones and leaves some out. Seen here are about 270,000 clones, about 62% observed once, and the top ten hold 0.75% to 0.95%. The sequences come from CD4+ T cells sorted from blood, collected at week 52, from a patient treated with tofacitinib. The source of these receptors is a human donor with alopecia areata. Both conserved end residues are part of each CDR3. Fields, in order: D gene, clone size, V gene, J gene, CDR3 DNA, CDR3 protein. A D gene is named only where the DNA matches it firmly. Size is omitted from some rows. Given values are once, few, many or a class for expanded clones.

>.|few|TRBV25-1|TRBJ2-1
TGTGCCAGCAGTGAATTAGTGGGGGCAAGACATGAGCAGTTCTTC
CASSELVGARHEQFF
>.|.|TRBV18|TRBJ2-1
TGTGCCAGCTCACCTTGGGCACCATACAATGAGCAGTTCTTC
CASSPWAPYNEQFF
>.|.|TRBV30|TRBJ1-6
TGTGCCTGGAGTTCAGGGACGGTCTATAATTCACCCCTCCACTTT
CAWSSGTVYNSPLHF
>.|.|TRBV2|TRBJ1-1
TGTGCCAGCACGCTTATGAACACTGAAGCTTTCTTT
CASTLMNTEAFF
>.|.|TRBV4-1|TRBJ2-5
TGCGCCAGCAGCCTTAGGGGGGGGTCCGGTAAGAGGCAAGAGACCCAGTACTTC
CASSLRGGSGKRQETQYF
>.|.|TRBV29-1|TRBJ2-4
TGCAGCGTCAGCTCCAAAAACATTCAGTACTTC
CSVSSKNIQYF
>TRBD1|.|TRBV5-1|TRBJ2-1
TGCGCCAGCAGACCCGGGACAGGCAACAATGAGCAGTTCTTC
CASRPGTGNNEQFF
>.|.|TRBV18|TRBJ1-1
TGTGCCAGCTCACTTGCACAGGACCCGAACACTGAAGCTTTCTTT
CASSLAQDPNTEAFF
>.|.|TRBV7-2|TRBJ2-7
TGTGCCAGCAGCTTTATTCACCCCCCTCGGTCCCACGAGCAGTACTTC
CASSFIHPPRSHEQYF
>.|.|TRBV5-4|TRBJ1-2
TGTGCCAGCAGCTTGGTTTCTGTGGATGGCTACACCTTC
CASSLVSVDGYTF
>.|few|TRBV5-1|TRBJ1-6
TGCGCCAGCAGTTTACGTCGATCGGTCGGGACTGATAATTCACCCCTCCACTTT
CASSLRRSVGTDNSPLHF
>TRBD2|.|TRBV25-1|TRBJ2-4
TGTGCCAGCAGTGAGGGACTAACTTACTACTTC
CASSEGLTYYF
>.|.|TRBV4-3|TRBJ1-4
TGCGCCAGCAGCCAGGACCATCAGGGGCGTGAAAAACTGTTTTTT
CASSQDHQGREKLFF
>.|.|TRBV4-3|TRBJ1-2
TGCGCCAGCAGCCAAAGGTGGGGGGGAGGCTATGGCTACACCTTC
CASSQRWGGGYGYTF
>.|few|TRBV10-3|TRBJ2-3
TGTGCCATCCGGGCAACTAGCACAGATACGCAGTATTTT
CAIRATSTDTQYF
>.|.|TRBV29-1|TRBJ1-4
TGCAGCGCCCTTCGGGGCCCCCGGGGGGAAAAACTGTTTTTT
CSALRGPRGEKLFF
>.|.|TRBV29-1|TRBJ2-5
TGCAGCGTTGATAGGACAGAGACCCAGTACTTC
CSVDRTETQYF
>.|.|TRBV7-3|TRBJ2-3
TGTGCCAGCAGCTTCAGACAGGACACAGATACGCAGTATTTT
CASSFRQDTDTQYF
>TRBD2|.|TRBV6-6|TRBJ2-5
TGTGCCAGTCGGCGGGGGTTCGGGGAGACCCAGTACTTC
CASRRGFGETQYF
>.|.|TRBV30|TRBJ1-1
TGTGCCTGGAACCCTCTACAGGGCACTGAAGCTTTCTTT
CAWNPLQGTEAFF
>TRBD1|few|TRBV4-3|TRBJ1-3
TGCGCCAGCAGCCAAGCCCCGGCGGGGACAGCCTCTGGAAACACCATATATTTT
CASSQAPAGTASGNTIYF
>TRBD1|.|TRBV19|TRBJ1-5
TGTGCCAGTAATACGGGACAGGGGCGTCAGCCCCAGCATTTT
CASNTGQGRQPQHF
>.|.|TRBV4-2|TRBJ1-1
TGTGCCAGCAGCCAGGCAACCGGGAGCCCTAACACTGAAGCTTTCTTT
CASSQATGSPNTEAFF
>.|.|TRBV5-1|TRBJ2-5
TGCGCCAGCAACTATATACGGGGAGAGACCCAGTACTTC
CASNYIRGETQYF